Below, 9 T cell receptor beta chains from the same sample are listed, as sequenced in a study of shared clonotypes between healthy human individuals. Clones were sequenced by immunoSEQ multiplex PCR, and TCRdb holds only the in-frame ones, with some missing. The repertoire holds hundreds of thousands of clones, roughly 98% seen once, with around 0.3% in the top ten. It was CD45RO-negative cells, positively selected for CCR7, that made up naive CD8 cells, with terminally differentiated effector memory CD45RA+ cells excluded. The sequencing sample was made of naive CD8+ T cells sorted from blood. These receptors were obtained from a man aged 25-45 years in good health.

This chain links TRBV7-8 with TRBJ2-1; tentative D call: TRBD1 (5 bases). Germline V gene sequence: CDR1 SGHVS, CDR2 FQNEAQ. V lost 1 base and J 10 bases, leaving 14 bases between the germline ends. The CDR3 consists of 14 residues. This CDR3 is CASSLEVGAREQFF. The CDR3 region has the DNA TGTGCCAGCAGCTTAGAAGTAGGGGCGAGGGAGCAGTTCTTC.

The rearrangement joins TRBV27 to TRBJ2-1; D not certain. In germline, CDR1 is MNHEY, CDR2 SMNVEV (reference sequence). The V end was cut by 3 bases, the J end by 8 bases, with 11 bases between. This CDR3 is 13 amino acids long. The CDR3 loop is CASSLSRVHEQFF. The CDR3 coding sequence is TGTGCCAGCAGTTTGTCTAGAGTACATGAGCAGTTCTTC.

This rearrangement joins TRBV10-2 to TRBJ2-5; possible D gene TRBD2, 6 bases. The CDR3 loop spans 17 amino acids. Germline lookup yields CDR1 WSHSY and CDR2 SAAADI. V was cut by 5 bases and J by 4 bases, with 23 bases left in between. CDR3 DNA: TGCGCCAGCAGTAAAGAGCCGGGACTCCCAGTCCTAGAGACCCAGTACTTC. Encoded protein: CASSKEPGLPVLETQYF.

The chain recombines TRBV9 with TRBJ2-1, with 11 positions matching TRBD2. Germline V gives CDR1 SGDLS, CDR2 YYNGEE. V was clipped by 3 bases and J by 7 bases; unmatched bases: 0. The CDR3 length is 13 residues. The DNA for the CDR3 is TGTGCCAGCAGCGGGACTAGCGGGAATGAGCAGTTCTTC. As protein: CASSGTSGNEQFF. The variable domain in full, completed from reference TRBV9 and TRBJ2-1, reads DSGVTQTPKHLITATGQRVTLRCSPRSGDLSVYWYQQSLDQGLQFLIQYYNGEERAKGNILERFSAQQFPDLHSELNLSSLELGDSALYFCASSGTSGNEQFFGPGTRLTVL.

This clone was seen just once. The chain is built from TRBV7-9 and TRBJ2-7; 9 bases map to TRBD1. Germline V gene lookup returns CDR1 SEHNR and CDR2 FQNEAQ (reference sequence). The ends lost 5 bases at V and 3 bases at J; junction bases unmatched: 11. CDR3 length equals 16 residues. CDR3 sequence reads: CASSLSRGDRDYEQYF. The CDR3 DNA reads TGTGCCAGCAGCCTCTCCCGGGGGGACAGGGACTACGAGCAGTACTTC.

This chain links TRBV7-9 with TRBJ1-2; D is unclear. CDR1 and CDR2 from the germline V gene are SEHNR and FQNEAQ (reference sequence). The CDR3 totals 14 residues. Trimming stripped 5 bases from V and 3 bases from J, with 13 bases between. CDR3 loop: CASSPHPWYYGYTF. Written as DNA, the CDR3 is TGTGCCAGCAGCCCCCATCCCTGGTACTATGGCTACACCTTC.

The DNA for the CDR3 is TGTGCCAGCAGTTTGAGTAACGAGCAGTACTTC. It yields the protein CASSLSNEQYF. The genes are TRBV5-4 and TRBJ2-7; D is undetermined. The ends were cut back, 5 bases at V and 5 bases at J, with 8 bases in the middle. This CDR3 has 11 amino acids. Germline values: CDR1 SGHNT, CDR2 YYREEE (reference sequence).

This chain's CDR3 is CASSGDRNSYNEQFF. DNA of the CDR3: TGTGCCAGCAGCGGAGACAGGAACTCCTACAATGAGCAGTTCTTC. J is TRBJ2-1 and V is TRBV7-3; a weak D match, TRBD1 (6 bases). The CDR3 loop spans 15 amino acids. V gave up 5 bases and J gave up 0 bases, with 11 bases separating them. Germline CDR1 is SGHTA and CDR2 is FQGTGA. Complete variable domain (other parts from reference TRBV7-3 and TRBJ2-1): GAGVSQTPSNKVTEKGKYVELRCDPISGHTALYWYRQSLGQGPEFLIYFQGTGAADDSGLPNDRFFAVRPEGSVSTLKIQRTERGDSAVYLCASSGDRNSYNEQFFGPGTRLTVL.

The V call is TRBV30, the J call TRBJ1-1, with 9 nucleotides matching TRBD1. CDR1 and CDR2 (germline): GTSNPN, SVGIG (reference sequence). V was clipped by 1 base and J by 1 base; unmatched bases: 7. This CDR3 has 16 amino acids. The CDR3 region is CAWSGYPGQGNTEAFF. For the CDR3, the DNA is TGTGCCTGGAGTGGGTACCCGGGACAGGGGAACACTGAAGCTTTCTTT.